A single T cell receptor beta chain is shown here with its context. No antigen is known for it. The CDR3 has 15 residues. J lost 7 bases, V lost 2 bases, and 10 bases had no gene match. CDR1 and CDR2 from the germline V gene are SGHTA and FQGNSA. Cultured CD4+ T cell DNA underwent sequencing with the Oncomine TCR Beta short-read assay. Genomic DNA was drawn out of CD4+ T cells grown in culture. TCRdb itself ran the PCR reads through MiXCR, one entry per CDR3 protein. Of more than 9,000 distinct CDR3 sequences in the sample, roughly a third are singletons; the top ten hold 22%. These data are taken from a study of vaccination and CD4 T cells after COVID-19. As for the study in general: Six males and four females constituted the convalescent cohort, two of whom were Hispanic. Stimulation used overlapping spike peptides from SARS-CoV-2, HCoV-NL63, HCoV-OC43 and HCoV-229E.

Regarding treatment: approximately 9-day PBMC culture with coronavirus spike peptide pools or control peptides (ViraFEST assay). From the unexposed donor, CD4+ T cells were collected ahead of the COVID-19 pandemic (2011-2018). Under the ViraFEST approach, antigen-specific T cells were expanded with peptide pools and TCRs subsequently sequenced. The J gene is TRBJ2-7, the V gene TRBV7-2; TRBD1 agrees at 8 bases. Sequencing input: CD4+ T cells from blood, cultured in vitro. The receptor's source is a human donor in good health. The CDR3 coding sequence is TGTGCCAGCAGCTTATTTGACAGGGGAATAGGGGAGCAGTACTTC. Its translation is CASSLFDRGIGEQYF.